This T cell receptor beta chain was identified in a study of T-cell memory formation after mild COVID-19. Across the whole study: The TCR clusters were mostly specific to one donor. Study findings and constraints: Among CD4+ contracting clones, most were CM and EM, and CD8+ ones EMRA. Clones that contracted from day 15 to 85 had balanced CD4/CD8; later expanders were CD4+ biased. Proof of SARS-CoV-2 specificity was absent for the second-wave clones that crested on day 37.

This clonotype was recorded a few times. The antigen is undetermined. TCRdb used MiXCR to reprocess the 5' RACE reads, holding one entry per CDR3 protein. The sample shows about 310,000 distinct CDR3 sequences, roughly 15% of them seen only once. The CDR3 spans 18 residues. CDR1 is SGHRS, CDR2 YFSETQ, per germline. V was clipped by 0 bases and J by 1 base, with 19 bases between them. The rearrangement uses TRBV5-1 and TRBJ1-1; D might be TRBD1 (5 bases). Sequenced material: PBMCs or a T cell subset sorted from them (not recorded which). The source of this sequence is a man aged 18 to 30 who had mild COVID-19 (a few samples of this study predate the infection). Cell type and time point are not known. The CDR3 DNA reads TGCGCCAGCAGCTTGGATACCGGGACCCATCGAGGGAACACTGAAGCTTTCTTT. This codes for CASSLDTGTHRGNTEAFF.